This TCR beta chain was observed in a study of Graves' ophthalmopathy and Graves' hyperthyroidism. Amplifying from RNA transcripts, the study obtained TCR beta CDR3 regions. First-round RT-PCR used HTBI primers; second-round multiplex PCR followed. MiXCR was run by TCRdb on the multiplex PCR reads, yielding one entry per CDR3 protein. The sample lists about 1.1 million distinct CDR3 sequences; less than 45% were seen once. Notes on the study in general: Using a 13-signature model, the authors split ophthalmopathy from stable hyperthyroidism, with roughly 91% sensitivity and 81.08% specificity.

For this clonotype: Its antigen remains unknown.

This CDR3 has 17 residues. The trim removed 0 bases at V and 2 bases at J, leaving 8 bases unmatched. CDR1 ENHRY and CDR2 SYGVKD come from the germline V gene. Certain patients, namely those with other autoimmune diseases, uncontrolled infections, pregnancy or lactation, were excluded. The chain is built from TRBV10-3 and TRBJ2-5, with 8 bases that match TRBD1. The clonotype originates from an adult man with Graves' hyperthyroidism. Sequencing was done on a sample of peripheral blood or thyroid tissue (not recorded which). Here the CDR3 DNA reads TGTGCCATCAGTGAGTCTGGCCGAGGACAGGGTCAAGAGACCCAGTACTTC. Protein product: CAISESGRGQGQETQYF.